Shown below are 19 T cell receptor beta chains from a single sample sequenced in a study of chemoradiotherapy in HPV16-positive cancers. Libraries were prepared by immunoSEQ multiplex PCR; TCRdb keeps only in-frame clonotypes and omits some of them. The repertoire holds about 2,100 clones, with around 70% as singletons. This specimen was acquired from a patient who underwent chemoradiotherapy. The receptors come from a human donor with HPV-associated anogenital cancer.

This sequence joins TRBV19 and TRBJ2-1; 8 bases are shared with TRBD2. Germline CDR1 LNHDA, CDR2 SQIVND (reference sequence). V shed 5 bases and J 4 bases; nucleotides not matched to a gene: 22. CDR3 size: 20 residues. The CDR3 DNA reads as TGTGCCAGTAGTCGAGCGGGCTTGACAAGGCCTAGCGGGTCATACAATGAGCAGTTCTTC. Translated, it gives CASSRAGLTRPSGSYNEQFF.

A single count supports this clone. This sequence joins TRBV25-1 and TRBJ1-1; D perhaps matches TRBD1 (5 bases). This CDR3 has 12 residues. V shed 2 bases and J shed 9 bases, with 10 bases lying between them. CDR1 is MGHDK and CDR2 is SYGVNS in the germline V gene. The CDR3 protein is CASSEGTVKAFF. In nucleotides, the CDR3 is TGTGCCAGCAGTGAAGGGACGGTTAAAGCTTTCTTT.

The CDR3 here is CASSELQGANGYTF. In DNA form, the CDR3 reads TGTGCCAGCAGTGAATTACAGGGGGCAAATGGCTACACCTTC. V usage is TRBV7-2 and J usage is TRBJ1-2, with 9 bases matching TRBD1. This CDR3 is 14 amino acids long. Germline-derived CDR1 and CDR2 are SGHTA and FQGNSA. The trim removed 6 bases at V and 6 bases at J, leaving 8 bases unmatched.

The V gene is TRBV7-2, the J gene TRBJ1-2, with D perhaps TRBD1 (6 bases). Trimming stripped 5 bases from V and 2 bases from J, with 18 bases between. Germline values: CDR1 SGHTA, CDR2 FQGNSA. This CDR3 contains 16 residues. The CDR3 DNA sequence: TGTGCCAGCAGCCTTTGGACAGTTCAATTCAACTATGGCTACACCTTC. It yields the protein CASSLWTVQFNYGYTF.

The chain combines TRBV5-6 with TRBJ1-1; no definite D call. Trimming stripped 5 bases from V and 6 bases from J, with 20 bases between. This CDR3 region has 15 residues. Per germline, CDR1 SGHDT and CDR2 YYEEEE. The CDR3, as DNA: TGTGCCAGCAGAGGGCGGGCCCCCGGAGAGGCTGAAGCTTTCTTT. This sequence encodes CASRGRAPGEAEAFF. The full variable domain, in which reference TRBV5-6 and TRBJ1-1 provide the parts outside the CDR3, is DAGVTQSPTHLIKTRGQQVTLRCSPKSGHDTVSWYQQALGQGPQFIFQYYEEEERQRGNFPDRFSGHQFPNYSSELNVNALLLGDSALYLCASRGRAPGEAEAFFGQGTRLTVV.

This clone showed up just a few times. CDR3 DNA sequence: TGTGCCAGCAGTTTGGGAGCGAAAATTCAGCCCCTCCACTTT. Translated: CASSLGAKIQPLHF. The J gene is TRBJ1-6, the V gene TRBV7-9; D gene unclear. In germline, CDR1 is SEHNR, CDR2 FQNEAQ (reference sequence). There are 14 residues in the CDR3. Trimming took off 6 bases at V and 13 bases at J, with 19 bases between the two ends.

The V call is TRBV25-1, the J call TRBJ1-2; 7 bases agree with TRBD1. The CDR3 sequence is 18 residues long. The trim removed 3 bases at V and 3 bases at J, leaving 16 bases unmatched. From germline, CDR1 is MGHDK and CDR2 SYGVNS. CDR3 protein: CASSDPTGDAPRDYGYTF. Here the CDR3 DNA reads TGTGCCAGCAGTGACCCTACAGGGGACGCGCCTCGAGACTATGGCTACACCTTC.

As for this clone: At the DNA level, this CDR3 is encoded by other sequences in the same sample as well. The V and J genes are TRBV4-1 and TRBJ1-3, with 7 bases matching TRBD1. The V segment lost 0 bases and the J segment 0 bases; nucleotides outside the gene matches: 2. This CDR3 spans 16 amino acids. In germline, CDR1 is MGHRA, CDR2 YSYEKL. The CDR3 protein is CASSQDSGGSGNTIYF. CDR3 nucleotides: TGCGCCAGCAGCCAAGATTCAGGGGGCTCTGGAAACACCATATATTTT.

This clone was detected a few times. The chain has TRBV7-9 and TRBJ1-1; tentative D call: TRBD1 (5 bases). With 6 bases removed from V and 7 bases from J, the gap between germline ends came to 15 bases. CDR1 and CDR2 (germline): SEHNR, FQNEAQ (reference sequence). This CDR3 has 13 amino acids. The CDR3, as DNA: TGTGCCAGCAGAACTGACAGCATAGTTGAAGCTTTCTTT. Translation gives CASRTDSIVEAFF.

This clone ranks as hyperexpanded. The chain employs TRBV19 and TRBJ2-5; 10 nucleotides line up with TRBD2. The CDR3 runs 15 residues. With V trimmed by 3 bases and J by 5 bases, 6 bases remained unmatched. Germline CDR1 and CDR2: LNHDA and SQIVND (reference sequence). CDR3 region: CASSIFTSGVETQYF. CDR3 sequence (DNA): TGTGCCAGTAGTATTTTTACTAGCGGGGTGGAGACCCAGTACTTC.

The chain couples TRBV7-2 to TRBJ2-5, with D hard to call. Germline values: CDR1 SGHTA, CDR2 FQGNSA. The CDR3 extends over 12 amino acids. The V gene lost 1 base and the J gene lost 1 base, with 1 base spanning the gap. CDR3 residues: CASSLVQETQYF. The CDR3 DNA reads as TGTGCCAGCAGCTTAGTCCAAGAGACCCAGTACTTC.

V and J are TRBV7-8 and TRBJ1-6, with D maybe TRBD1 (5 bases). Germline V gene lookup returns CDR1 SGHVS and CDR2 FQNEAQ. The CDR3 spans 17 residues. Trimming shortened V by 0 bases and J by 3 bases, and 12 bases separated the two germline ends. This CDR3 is CASSLAWGGFYNSPLHF. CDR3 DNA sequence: TGTGCCAGCAGCTTAGCCTGGGGGGGATTCTATAATTCACCCCTCCACTTT.

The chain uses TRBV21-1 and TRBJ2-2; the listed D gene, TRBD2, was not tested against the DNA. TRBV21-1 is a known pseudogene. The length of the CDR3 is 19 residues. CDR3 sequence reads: CASSTYRGTSGRANGELFF. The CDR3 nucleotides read TGTGCCAGCAGCACCTACCGAGGGACTAGCGGGAGGGCAAACGGGGAGCTGTTTTTT.

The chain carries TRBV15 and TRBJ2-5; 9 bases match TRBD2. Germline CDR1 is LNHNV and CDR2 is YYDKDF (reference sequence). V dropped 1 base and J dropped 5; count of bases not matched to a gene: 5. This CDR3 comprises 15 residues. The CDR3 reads CATSRVLAGGETQYF. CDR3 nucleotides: TGTGCCACCAGCAGAGTACTGGCGGGGGGGGAGACCCAGTACTTC.

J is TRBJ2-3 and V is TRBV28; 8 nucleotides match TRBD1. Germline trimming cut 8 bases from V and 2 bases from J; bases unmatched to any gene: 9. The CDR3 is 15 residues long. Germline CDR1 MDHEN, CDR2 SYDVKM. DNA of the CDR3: TGTGCCAGCCAAGTGGCAGGGGGCCACACAGATACGCAGTATTTT. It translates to CASQVAGGHTDTQYF. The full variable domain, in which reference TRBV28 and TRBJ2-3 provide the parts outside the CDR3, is DVKVTQSSRYLVKRTGEKVFLECVQDMDHENMFWYRQDPGLGLRLIYFSYDVKMKEKGDIPEGYSVSREKKERFSLILESASTNQTSMYLCASQVAGGHTDTQYFGPGTRLTVL.

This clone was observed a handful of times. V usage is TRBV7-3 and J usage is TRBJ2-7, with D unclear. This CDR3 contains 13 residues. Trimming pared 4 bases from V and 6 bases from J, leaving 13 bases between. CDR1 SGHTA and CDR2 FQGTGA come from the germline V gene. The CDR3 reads CASSSGPTGEQYF. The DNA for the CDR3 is TGTGCCAGCAGCTCCGGACCTACTGGCGAGCAGTACTTC.

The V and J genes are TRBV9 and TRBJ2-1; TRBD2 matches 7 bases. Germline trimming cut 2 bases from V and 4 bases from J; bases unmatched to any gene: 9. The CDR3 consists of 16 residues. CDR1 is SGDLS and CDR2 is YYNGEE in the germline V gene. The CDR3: CASSVAGLVMYNEQFF. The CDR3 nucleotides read TGTGCCAGCAGCGTGGCAGGACTAGTCATGTACAATGAGCAGTTCTTC.

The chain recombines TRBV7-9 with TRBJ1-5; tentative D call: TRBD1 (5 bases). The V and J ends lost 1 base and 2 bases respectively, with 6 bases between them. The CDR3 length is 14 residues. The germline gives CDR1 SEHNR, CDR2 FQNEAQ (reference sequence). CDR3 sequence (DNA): TGTGCCAGCAGCTTAGAAGGGGGCAATCAGCCCCAGCATTTT. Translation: CASSLEGGNQPQHF.

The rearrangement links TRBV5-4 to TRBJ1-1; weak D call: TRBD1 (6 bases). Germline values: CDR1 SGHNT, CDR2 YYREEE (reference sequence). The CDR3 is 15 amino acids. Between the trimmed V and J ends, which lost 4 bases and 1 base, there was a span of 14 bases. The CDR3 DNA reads TGTGCCAGCAGCCCCTGGGGGGGACAGAACACTGAAGCTTTCTTT. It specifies CASSPWGGQNTEAFF.